The clone carrying this T cell receptor (beta chain) has a handful of counts. Its antigen is undetermined. The data belong to a study of cytomegalovirus exposure and HLA in healthy donors. Whole-study context: A data release that came early held some 84 million unique TCRs from HLA-typed donors.

The PCR was carried out with 60 Vbeta primers and 13 Jbeta primers. Method: immunoSEQ multiplex PCR; TCRdb's copy keeps in-frame clones and lacks some. Of 140,000 or so clones listed, roughly 82% are singletons. Study observations and caveats: In the analysis, some V segments, TRBV6-2 and TRBV6-3 included, were excluded as indistinguishable. The study put roughly 160 TCR beta chains on its list as cytomegalovirus-associated.

The donors (healthy individuals) were bone marrow donors. The CDR3 contains 16 residues. V was clipped by 2 bases and J by 7 bases; unmatched bases: 9. Germline lookup yields CDR1 ENHRY and CDR2 SYGVKD. The origin of this receptor is a male donor in good health and CMV-seronegative. The V gene is TRBV10-3, the J gene TRBJ2-1, with 9 nucleotides matching TRBD1. Material: PBMCs. The CDR3 is CAISEPPTGGRNEQFF. DNA of the CDR3: TGTGCCATCAGTGAGCCGCCCACAGGGGGCCGAAATGAGCAGTTCTTC.